This passage covers 11 T cell receptor beta chains from one sample sequenced in a study of beta chain features in type 1 diabetes. The authors reverse transcribed all of the isolated RNA, so sequencing captured expressed TCRB transcripts. Profiling relied on immunoSEQ multiplex PCR, and the TCRdb table lists in-frame clones only, not all of them. The sample carries 850,000 to 900,000 clones, 15% to 20% recorded once. Sequencing was done on a sample of naive CD4+ T cells from blood. The source is a woman younger than 35 in good health.

This clone has just a few counts. The chain couples TRBV6-6 to TRBJ2-7; a weak D match, TRBD1 (5 bases). Per the germline V gene, CDR1 is MNHNY and CDR2 is SVGAGI (reference sequence). The germline V and J ends were trimmed by 0 bases and 4 bases, with 16 bases remaining between them. The CDR3 spans 16 residues. CDR3 sequence reads: CASSYSSPRENYEQYF. CDR3 sequence (DNA): TGTGCCAGCAGTTACTCTTCCCCCAGGGAAAATTACGAGCAGTACTTC.

The chain joins TRBV19 to TRBJ1-3; D is possibly TRBD1 (5 bases). Germline CDR1 reads LNHDA; CDR2 reads SQIVND (reference sequence). V lost 7 bases to trimming and J lost 2 bases, with 18 bases between them. This CDR3 is built from 16 residues. The CDR3 sequence is CASTAYPREAGNTIYF. The CDR3 DNA reads as TGTGCCAGTACCGCCTACCCCAGGGAAGCTGGAAACACCATATATTTT.

The genes are TRBV15 and TRBJ1-4; the D gene is possibly TRBD1 (5 bases). The CDR3 has 13 amino acids. V dropped 1 base and J dropped 8 bases, with 8 bases sitting between them. The germline CDR1 and CDR2 sequences are LNHNV and YYDKDF (reference sequence). The CDR3 here is CATSRVRDEKLFF. The CDR3 DNA sequence: TGTGCCACCAGCAGAGTCAGGGACGAAAAACTGTTTTTT.

This clone was picked up a small number of times. V gene TRBV28 combines with J gene TRBJ2-1; D remains ambiguous. The CDR3 has 15 amino acids. The V gene's germline CDR1 is MDHEN and CDR2 SYDVKM. V was cut by 3 bases and J by 4 bases, with 13 bases left in between. The CDR3: CASSFMSMLYNEQFF. Written as DNA, the CDR3 is TGTGCCAGCAGTTTCATGTCTATGCTATACAATGAGCAGTTCTTC.

This clone occurred a few times. The rearrangement uses TRBV7-2 and TRBJ1-4; 9 nucleotides align to TRBD1. The CDR3 is 14 amino acids. After removal of 4 bases from V and 7 bases from J, the junction contained 4 bases not matched to a gene. Looked up from germline, CDR1 is SGHTA and CDR2 is FQGNSA. The CDR3 protein is CASSSDRGGEKLFF. For the CDR3, the DNA is TGTGCCAGCAGCTCGGACAGGGGAGGTGAAAAACTGTTTTTT.

V usage is TRBV28 and J usage is TRBJ1-1; 7 nucleotides line up with TRBD1. The CDR3 runs to 15 residues. Germline V gene data show CDR1 as MDHEN and CDR2 as SYDVKM. The V segment lost 4 bases and the J segment 0 bases; nucleotides outside the gene matches: 5. The CDR3 DNA reads TGTGCCAGCAGTTCCCTACAGGGGATGAACACTGAAGCTTTCTTT. Residues: CASSSLQGMNTEAFF.

This clone has only a few counts. This sequence joins TRBV5-1 and TRBJ2-1; TRBD2 aligns across 11 bases. This CDR3 is built from 17 residues. J gave up 4 bases and V 3 bases, and 9 bases lay outside the gene matches. Per germline, CDR1 SGHRS and CDR2 YFSETQ. Here the CDR3 reads CASSSTVTSGAYNEQFF. As DNA, the CDR3 is TGCGCCAGCAGCTCCACGGTGACTAGCGGGGCTTACAATGAGCAGTTCTTC. Supplemented by reference TRBV5-1 and TRBJ2-1, the full variable domain reads KAGVTQTPRYLIKTRGQQVTLSCSPISGHRSVSWYQQTPGQGLQFLFEYFSETQRNKGNFPGRFSGRQFSNSRSEMNVSTLELGDSALYLCASSSTVTSGAYNEQFFGPGTRLTVL.

The rearrangement joins TRBV6-6 to TRBJ2-7; TRBD1 agrees at 7 bases. This CDR3 is built from 12 residues. J lost 6 bases, V lost 2 bases, and 1 base had no gene match. Germline V lookup: CDR1 MNHNY, CDR2 SVGAGI (reference sequence). The CDR3: CASSYPGGEQYF. DNA of the CDR3: TGTGCCAGCAGTTACCCAGGGGGCGAGCAGTACTTC.

This clone was seen only a few times. This chain links TRBV5-1 with TRBJ2-3; TRBD1 is a possible D gene (5 bases). The CDR3 runs to 14 residues. Trimming stripped 2 bases from V and 4 bases from J, with 11 bases between. The germline V gene has CDR1 SGHRS and CDR2 YFSETQ. The CDR3, as DNA: TGCGCCAGCAGCTTTATCGCACAGGCAGATACGCAGTATTTT. Amino acid sequence: CASSFIAQADTQYF.

This chain links TRBV27 with TRBJ2-7; 8 nucleotides match TRBD2. CDR1 and CDR2 from the germline V gene are MNHEY and SMNVEV (reference sequence). The ends lost 9 bases at V and 2 bases at J; junction bases unmatched: 9. The CDR3 runs 14 residues. CDR3 sequence: CASTNSGATYEQYF. Written as DNA, the CDR3 is TGTGCCAGTACCAATAGCGGGGCAACCTACGAGCAGTACTTC.

This clone has only a few counts. The rearrangement links TRBV18 to TRBJ2-3; D assignment may be TRBD1 or TRBD2 (5 bases each). The V gene lost 3 bases and the J gene lost 3 bases, with 16 bases spanning the gap. CDR1 is KGHSH and CDR2 is LQKENI in the germline V gene. The CDR3 totals 16 residues. The CDR3 sequence: CASSPLSGRGTDTQYF. In nucleotides, the CDR3 is TGTGCCAGCTCACCTTTGTCGGGAAGGGGAACAGATACGCAGTATTTT.